This T cell receptor (beta chain) was identified during a study of response to subunit inactivated influenza vaccine. Via MiXCR, TCRdb re-called the RT-PCR reads, giving one row per CDR3 protein. The repertoire consists of more than 550,000 distinct CDR3 sequences, with about 11% occurring once and the leading ten covering around 10%. In this sample, this clonotype turned up a few times. This sample was also put to use in a study of T cells expressing NK-cell markers. That report notes: TCR beta cDNA was generated via 5'RACE template switching incorporating UMIs. According to the study, TCR beta repertoires originated from sorted CD3+CD56+NKG2C+, CD3+CD56+NKG2C- and CD3+CD56-NKG2C+ T cells. The eight sequenced donors comprised seven who were HCMV-seropositive and one who was seronegative. In about 6 donors, dominant CD3+CD56+NKG2C+ clones formed about 1.0-8% of CD8+ cells. Similarly, these clonotypes led the CD3+CD56-NKG2C+ fraction as well in several donors.

This sequence originates from a man aged 50 to 59 who received an inactivated influenza vaccine. Sequencing was performed on PBMCs from blood, taken on the day of vaccination.

Here the CDR3 reads CASSRPPGQILHLSTDTQYF. In DNA, the CDR3 is TGTGCCAGCAGCAGACCGCCGGGACAGATTCTACACCTCAGCACAGATACGCAGTATTTT. This chain uses TRBV21-1 with TRBJ2-3; the table's D call TRBD1 went unverified against the DNA. TRBV21-1 is tagged as a pseudogene. The CDR3 consists of 20 residues.